This T cell receptor (beta chain) stems from a study of blood T cells in healthy people across ages. Study-wide results and limits: A roughly linear age-dependent decrease characterized TCR beta diversity per million T cells.

Germline CDR1 and CDR2: SGHAT and FQNNGV. CDR3 length: 13 residues. The second PCR ran roughly 7 to 12 cycles with a sample-barcoded 5' primer and J-beta primers. Each TCR beta cDNA got a 12-nucleotide random molecular identifier. TCRdb ran MiXCR on the 5' RACE reads and lists one entry per CDR3 protein. The table has approximately 810,000 distinct CDR3 sequences, under 35% seen once. Regarding this clonotype: Its antigen is unknown. A much bigger clone sits one base away, suggesting this may be a read error.

The sample, 7.5 to 10 milliliters of peripheral blood, was drawn from each donor. Sequencing was performed on blood. V is TRBV11-2 and J is TRBJ2-4; D gene ambiguous. This TCR derives from a woman aged 80 or older in good health. The CDR3 coding sequence is TGTGCCAGCAGCTTAGATCCCAAAGACATTCAGTACTTC. Encoded protein: CASSLDPKDIQYF.